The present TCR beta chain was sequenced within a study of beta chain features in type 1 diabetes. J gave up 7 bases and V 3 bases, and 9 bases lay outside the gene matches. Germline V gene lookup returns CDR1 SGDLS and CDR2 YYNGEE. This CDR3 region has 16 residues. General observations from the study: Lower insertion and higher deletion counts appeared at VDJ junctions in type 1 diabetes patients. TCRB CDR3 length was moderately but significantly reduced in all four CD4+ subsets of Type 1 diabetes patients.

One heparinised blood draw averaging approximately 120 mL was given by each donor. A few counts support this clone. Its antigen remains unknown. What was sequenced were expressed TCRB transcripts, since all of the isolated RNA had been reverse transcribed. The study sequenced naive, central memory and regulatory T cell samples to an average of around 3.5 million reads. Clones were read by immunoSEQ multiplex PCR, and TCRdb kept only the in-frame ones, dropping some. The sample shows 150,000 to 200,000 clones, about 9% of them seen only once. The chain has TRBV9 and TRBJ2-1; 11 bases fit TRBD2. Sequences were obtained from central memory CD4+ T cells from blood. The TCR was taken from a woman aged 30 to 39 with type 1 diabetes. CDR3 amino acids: CASSAPGTSGTNEQFF. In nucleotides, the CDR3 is TGTGCCAGCAGCGCCCCCGGGACTAGCGGTACAAATGAGCAGTTCTTC.